One sample yielded the 26 T cell receptor beta chains listed below, sequenced in a study of beta chain features in type 1 diabetes. Study-level findings and limits: Among patients with Type 1 diabetes, TCRB CDR3s were moderately but significantly shorter in every one of the four CD4+ subsets.

Their target antigens are unknown. Expressed TCRB transcripts were sequenced after all isolated RNA was converted to cDNA. Sequenced by immunoSEQ multiplex PCR; TCRdb stores in-frame clones only, minus some. The sample yields 350,000 to 400,000 clones, 10% to 15% seen once. The sequenced sample consisted of naive CD4+ T cells from blood. All receptors come from a woman under 30 with type 1 diabetes.

The J gene is TRBJ2-7, the V gene TRBV29-1; no reliable D call. Germline V CDR1 and CDR2: SQVTM, ANQGSEA. Trimming removed 4 bases at V and 3 bases at J, with 16 bases between. The CDR3 loop spans 14 amino acids. In nucleotides, the CDR3 is TGCAGCGTTGGCCCAAGCCCCGAACTCTACGAGCAGTACTTC. Encoded protein: CSVGPSPELYEQYF.

This sequence joins TRBV7-9 and TRBJ1-5; 7 bases are shared with TRBD1. Germline CDR1 SEHNR, CDR2 FQNEAQ (reference sequence). The CDR3 consists of 15 residues. Trimming cost V 5 bases and J 4 bases; bases outside gene matches: 8. The CDR3 bases are TGTGCCAGCAGCCAGACAGGGCGAGGAAATCAGCCCCAGCATTTT. The encoded protein is CASSQTGRGNQPQHF.

This clone was counted a few times. The J gene is TRBJ1-5, the V gene TRBV5-6, with 8 positions matching TRBD1. CDR1 is SGHDT, CDR2 YYEEEE, per germline. J was trimmed by 6 bases and V by 3 bases; bases with no gene match: 8. CDR3 length: 15 residues. For the CDR3, the DNA is TGTGCCAGCAGCTCTGGGACAGGAAAGTCTCAGCCCCAGCATTTT. It yields the protein CASSSGTGKSQPQHF.

This clone was seen only a few times. The V and J genes are TRBV7-3 and TRBJ2-1, with D tentatively TRBD2 (6 bases). The CDR3 has 16 amino acids. V lost 4 bases to trimming and J lost 6 bases, with 19 bases between them. CDR1 SGHTA and CDR2 FQGTGA come from the germline V gene. The CDR3 DNA reads as TGTGCCAGCAGCTCCCCAGCGGGCCCAAGGGCCAATGAGCAGTTCTTC. Its protein product is CASSSPAGPRANEQFF.

This clone was observed a handful of times. The rearrangement joins TRBV5-6 to TRBJ1-2; a weak D match, TRBD1 (5 bases). The CDR3 is 12 residues long. The germline V gene has CDR1 SGHDT and CDR2 YYEEEE. The V and J ends lost 3 bases and 8 bases respectively, with 11 bases between them. The CDR3 nucleotides read TGTGCCAGCAGCTATCAGGGCGACGGCTACACCTTC. It encodes CASSYQGDGYTF. Looking up the rest from reference TRBV5-6 and TRBJ1-2 gives the full variable domain: DAGVTQSPTHLIKTRGQQVTLRCSPKSGHDTVSWYQQALGQGPQFIFQYYEEEERQRGNFPDRFSGHQFPNYSSELNVNALLLGDSALYLCASSYQGDGYTFGSGTRLTVV.

This clone was counted only a few times. The chain joins TRBV15 to TRBJ2-1; 16 bases line up with TRBD2. The germline gives CDR1 LNHNV, CDR2 YYDKDF (reference sequence). The V gene end was trimmed by 0 bases and the J gene end by 9 bases; junction bases not matched to a gene: 2. The CDR3 extends over 16 amino acids. Here the CDR3 DNA reads TGTGCCACCAGCAGAGATGGGACTAGCGGGAGGGCTGAGCAGTTCTTC. Translated: CATSRDGTSGRAEQFF.

The chain recombines TRBV29-1 with TRBJ1-2, with 7 positions matching TRBD1. In germline, CDR1 is SQVTM, CDR2 ANQGSEA. There are 12 residues in the CDR3. Trimming removed 5 bases from V and 4 bases from J; junction bases left unmatched: 4. In nucleotides, the CDR3 is TGCAGCGTTTGGACAGGAAGCTATGGCTACACCTTC. Its protein product is CSVWTGSYGYTF.

The rearrangement links TRBV29-1 to TRBJ2-2, with TRBD1 matching 9 bases. V shed 4 bases and J 4 bases; nucleotides not matched to a gene: 7. Germline loops: CDR1 SQVTM, CDR2 ANQGSEA. The CDR3 extends over 15 amino acids. CDR3: CSVGAGTGSTGELFF. The CDR3 DNA is TGCAGCGTTGGTGCCGGGACAGGGAGCACCGGGGAGCTGTTTTTT.

The chain is built from TRBV27 and TRBJ2-3, with TRBD1 identical over 11 bases. Germline CDR1 is MNHEY and CDR2 is SMNVEV (reference sequence). CDR3 length equals 16 residues. The junction had 12 bases not matched to a gene; V was cut back by 10 bases and J by 3 bases. CDR3 DNA sequence: TGTGCCATCCGAAGTCTCGGGACAGGGGGAACAGATACGCAGTATTTT. Its protein is CAIRSLGTGGTDTQYF.

V is TRBV27 and J is TRBJ2-5; 7 nucleotides align to TRBD2. There are 13 residues in the CDR3. After removal of 4 bases from V and 6 bases from J, the junction contained 5 bases not matched to a gene. Germline V lookup: CDR1 MNHEY, CDR2 SMNVEV (reference sequence). The DNA for the CDR3 is TGTGCCAGCAGTTCCGGGGAGGGTAAGACCCAGTACTTC. It is translated as CASSSGEGKTQYF.

This chain links TRBV28 with TRBJ2-2; 9 nucleotides match TRBD1. V was pared by 3 bases and J by 1 base, with 6 bases of the junction left unmatched. Germline-derived CDR1 and CDR2 are MDHEN and SYDVKM. CDR3 length: 17 amino acids. CDR3 in amino acids: CASSFGGQGLNTGELFF. CDR3 coding DNA: TGTGCCAGCAGTTTCGGGGGACAGGGCCTGAACACCGGGGAGCTGTTTTTT.

There are a few counts of this clone. The V gene is TRBV2, the J gene TRBJ1-6; D gene ambiguous. Germline V gives CDR1 SNHLY, CDR2 FYNNEI. The CDR3 extends over 13 amino acids. V shed 3 bases and J shed 7 bases, with 7 bases lying between them. The CDR3 DNA sequence: TGTGCCAGCAGTGATCGCGGGAATTCACCCCTCCACTTT. Its translation is CASSDRGNSPLHF.

This clone was counted a few times. The chain joins TRBV6-5 to TRBJ1-6; TRBD1 is a possible D gene (6 bases). The CDR3 is 14 residues long. The germline V gene encodes CDR1 MNHEY and CDR2 SVGAGI. The germline V and J ends were trimmed by 4 bases and 8 bases, with 12 bases remaining between them. CDR3 sequence: CASSWTDSYSPLHF. The CDR3 DNA reads TGTGCCAGCAGTTGGACAGACTCCTATTCACCCCTCCACTTT.

This clone was seen only a few times. This chain connects TRBV5-1 to TRBJ2-5; 7 bases align to TRBD2. The CDR3 has 13 amino acids. J lost 3 bases, V lost 2 bases, and 1 base had no gene match. CDR1 SGHRS and CDR2 YFSETQ come from the germline V gene. Here the CDR3 reads CASSLGLEETQYF. DNA of the CDR3: TGCGCCAGCAGCTTAGGACTAGAAGAGACCCAGTACTTC.

The rearrangement uses TRBV5-1 and TRBJ1-1, with 7 nucleotides matching TRBD1. There are 16 residues in the CDR3. V was pared by 0 bases and J by 1 base, with 6 bases of the junction left unmatched. CDR1 and CDR2 from the germline V gene are SGHRS and YFSETQ. The CDR3 nucleotides are TGCGCCAGCAGCTTGGGGACCGGGACAGCGAACACTGAAGCTTTCTTT. Translating gives CASSLGTGTANTEAFF.

The rearrangement links TRBV29-1 to TRBJ1-1; perhaps TRBD1 as D (5 bases). Germline lookup yields CDR1 SQVTM and CDR2 ANQGSEA. This CDR3 has 15 amino acids. V was trimmed by 7 bases and J by 3 bases, leaving 21 bases between them. This CDR3 is CSALPFGAPDTEAFF. In nucleotides, the CDR3 is TGCAGCGCCCTGCCATTTGGGGCTCCTGACACTGAAGCTTTCTTT.

In its sample, this clone was seen a few times. J is TRBJ2-3 and V is TRBV27, with 8 bases matching TRBD2. The V gene's germline CDR1 is MNHEY and CDR2 SMNVEV (reference sequence). Losses at the gene ends were 5 bases for V and 5 bases for J; bases not matched to a gene: 6. The CDR3 contains 14 residues. The CDR3 protein is CASSRGLDGDTQYF. In nucleotides, the CDR3 is TGTGCCAGCAGTCGGGGACTAGATGGAGATACGCAGTATTTT.

This clone was observed a few times. The chain has TRBV9 and TRBJ1-1; 7 nucleotides match TRBD1. Trimming took 4 bases from V and 0 from J; bases not matched to a gene: 15. The germline V gene encodes CDR1 SGDLS and CDR2 YYNGEE. The CDR3 has 18 residues. The CDR3 nucleotides read TGTGCCAGCAGCCCACAAGAGGGGACAGCGCACTTGAACACTGAAGCTTTCTTT. This encodes CASSPQEGTAHLNTEAFF.

The J gene is TRBJ2-4, the V gene TRBV18; 7 bases are a match to TRBD1. This CDR3 region has 13 residues. Trimming at V came to 6 bases and at J to 8 bases, leaving 7 bases not matched to a gene. CDR1 and CDR2 from the germline V gene are KGHSH and LQKENI. CDR3 sequence reads: CASSNRGGDIQYF. In DNA, the CDR3 is TGTGCCAGCTCCAACCGAGGGGGCGACATTCAGTACTTC.

This clone appeared a few times. The chain employs TRBV5-4 and TRBJ2-2; 8 bases match TRBD2. The CDR3 contains 16 residues. Germline CDR1 is SGHNT and CDR2 is YYREEE (reference sequence). The ends lost 2 bases at V and 1 base at J; junction bases unmatched: 4. CDR3: CASSFLGTRNTGELFF. The CDR3 DNA reads as TGTGCCAGCAGCTTTTTGGGGACTAGGAACACCGGGGAGCTGTTTTTT.

This clone has a single count. This rearrangement joins TRBV9 to TRBJ1-6, with D perhaps TRBD1 (6 bases). CDR1 and CDR2 from the germline V gene are SGDLS and YYNGEE. This CDR3 spans 12 amino acids. V was trimmed by 4 bases and J by 9 bases, leaving 8 bases between them. CDR3 nucleotides: TGTGCCAGCAGCCAGGGGATTTCACCCCTCCACTTT. It codes for CASSQGISPLHF.

This clone was seen a few times. The chain couples TRBV10-3 to TRBJ2-1, with D perhaps matching TRBD1 (6 bases). Germline values: CDR1 ENHRY, CDR2 SYGVKD. The CDR3 spans 15 residues. The V end was cut by 7 bases, the J end by 0 bases, with 13 bases between. DNA of the CDR3: TGTGCCATCACGAGGACAGCTACCTCCTACAATGAGCAGTTCTTC. It codes for CAITRTATSYNEQFF.

Comments on this clone: The same CDR3 can be traced to other DNA sequences in this sample. V usage is TRBV4-1 and J usage is TRBJ1-2; TRBD1 is a possible D gene (5 bases). The CDR3 consists of 13 residues. V was trimmed by 1 base and J by 2 bases, leaving 5 bases between them. Germline CDR1 and CDR2: MGHRA and YSYEKL. Written as DNA, the CDR3 is TGCGCCAGCAGCCAAGGGGGCAACTATGGCTACACCTTC. Amino acids: CASSQGGNYGYTF.

This rearrangement joins TRBV25-1 to TRBJ1-1; D gene ambiguous. Germline V gene sequence: CDR1 MGHDK, CDR2 SYGVNS. The CDR3 is made up of 12 amino acids. V lost 2 bases and J lost 4, with 5 bases in between. In nucleotides, the CDR3 is TGTGCCAGCAGTGAAAGAGGCACTGAAGCTTTCTTT. Its translation: CASSERGTEAFF.

The chain employs TRBV5-1 and TRBJ2-1; D possibly corresponds to TRBD2 (6 bases). V shed 4 bases and J shed 2 bases, with 13 bases lying between them. The CDR3 is made up of 15 amino acids. Germline CDR1 and CDR2: SGHRS and YFSETQ. CDR3 in amino acids: CASSQTGAPYNEQFF. CDR3 bases: TGCGCCAGCAGCCAGACGGGAGCCCCCTACAATGAGCAGTTCTTC.

This rearrangement joins TRBV27 to TRBJ2-3; 12 nucleotides align to TRBD1. V shed 7 bases, J shed 6 bases, and the junction held 8 bases outside the gene matches. The CDR3 runs 15 residues. CDR1 is MNHEY and CDR2 is SMNVEV in the germline V gene (reference sequence). CDR3 in amino acids: CASKGQGAPQDTQYF. CDR3 DNA sequence: TGTGCCAGCAAGGGACAGGGGGCGCCCCAGGATACGCAGTATTTT.